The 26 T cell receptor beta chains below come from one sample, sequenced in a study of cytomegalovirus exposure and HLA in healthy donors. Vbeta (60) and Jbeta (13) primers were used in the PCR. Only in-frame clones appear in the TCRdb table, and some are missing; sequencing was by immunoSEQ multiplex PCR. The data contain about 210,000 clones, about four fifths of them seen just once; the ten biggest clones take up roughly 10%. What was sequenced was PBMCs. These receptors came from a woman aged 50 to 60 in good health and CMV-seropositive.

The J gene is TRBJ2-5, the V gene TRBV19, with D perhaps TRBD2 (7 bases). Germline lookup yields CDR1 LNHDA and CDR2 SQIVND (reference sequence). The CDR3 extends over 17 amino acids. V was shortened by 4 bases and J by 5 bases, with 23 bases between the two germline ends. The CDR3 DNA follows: TGTGCCAGTAGTAGGGGAGATCTAGGGGGGGGGCTGGAGACCCAGTACTTC. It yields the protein CASSRGDLGGGLETQYF.

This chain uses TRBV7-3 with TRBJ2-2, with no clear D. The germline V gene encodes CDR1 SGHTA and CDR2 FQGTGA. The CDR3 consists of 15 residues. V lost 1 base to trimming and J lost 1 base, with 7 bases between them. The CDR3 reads CASSLIPGNTGELFF. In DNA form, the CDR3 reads TGTGCCAGCAGCTTAATCCCCGGGAACACCGGGGAGCTGTTTTTT.

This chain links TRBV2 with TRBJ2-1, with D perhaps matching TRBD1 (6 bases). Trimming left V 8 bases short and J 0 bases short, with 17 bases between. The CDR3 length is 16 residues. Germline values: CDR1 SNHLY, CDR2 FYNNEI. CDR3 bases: TGTGCCAGCCGGAGACCGGGACATTCCTCCTACAATGAGCAGTTCTTC. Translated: CASRRPGHSSYNEQFF.

DNA of the CDR3: TGTGCCAGCAGCCAAGACGCGGGGACGAGCACAGATACGCAGTATTTT. Its translation is CASSQDAGTSTDTQYF. The chain uses TRBV14 and TRBJ2-3, with D possibly matching TRBD2 (6 bases). The CDR3 is 16 residues long. V shed 0 bases and J shed 0 bases, with 10 bases lying between them. From germline, CDR1 is SGHDN and CDR2 FVKESK. The full variable domain, with the rest looked up from reference TRBV14 and TRBJ2-3, is EAGVTQFPSHSVIEKGQTVTLRCDPISGHDNLYWYRRVMGKEIKFLLHFVKESKQDESGMPNNRFLAERTGGTYSTLKVQPAELEDSGVYFCASSQDAGTSTDTQYFGPGTRLTVL.

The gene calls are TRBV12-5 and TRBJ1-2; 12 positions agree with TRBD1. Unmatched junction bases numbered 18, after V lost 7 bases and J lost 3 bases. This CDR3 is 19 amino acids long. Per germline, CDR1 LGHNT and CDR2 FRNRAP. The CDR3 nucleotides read TGTGCTAGTGCCGCTACCGAGCCGGGACAGGGGGCGCGACACTATGGCTACACCTTC. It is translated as CASAATEPGQGARHYGYTF.

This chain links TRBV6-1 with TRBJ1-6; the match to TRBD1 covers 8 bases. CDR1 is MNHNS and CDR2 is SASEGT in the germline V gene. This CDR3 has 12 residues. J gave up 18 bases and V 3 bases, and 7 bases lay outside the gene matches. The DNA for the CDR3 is TGTGCCAGCAGTGATAACGATCAGGGGGCCCACTTT. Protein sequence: CASSDNDQGAHF.

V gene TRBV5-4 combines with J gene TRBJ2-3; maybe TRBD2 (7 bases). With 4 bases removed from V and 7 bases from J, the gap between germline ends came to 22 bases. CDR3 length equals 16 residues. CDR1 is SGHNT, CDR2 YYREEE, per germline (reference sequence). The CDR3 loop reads CASSPKMGGGRYTQYF. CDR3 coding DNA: TGTGCCAGCAGCCCAAAGATGGGGGGGGGCCGATATACGCAGTATTTT.

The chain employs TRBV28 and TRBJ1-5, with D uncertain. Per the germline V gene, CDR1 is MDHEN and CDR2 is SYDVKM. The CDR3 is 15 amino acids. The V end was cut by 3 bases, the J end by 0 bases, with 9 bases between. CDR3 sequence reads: CASSLVAGSNQPQHF. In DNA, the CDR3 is TGTGCCAGCAGTTTGGTCGCCGGTAGCAATCAGCCCCAGCATTTT.

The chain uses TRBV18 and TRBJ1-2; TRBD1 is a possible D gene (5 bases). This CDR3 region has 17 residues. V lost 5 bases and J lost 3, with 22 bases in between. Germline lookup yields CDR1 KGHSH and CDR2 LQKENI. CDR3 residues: CASSSTRGRVSDYGYTF. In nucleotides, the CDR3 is TGTGCCAGCTCATCTACAAGGGGTAGAGTTTCCGACTATGGCTACACCTTC.

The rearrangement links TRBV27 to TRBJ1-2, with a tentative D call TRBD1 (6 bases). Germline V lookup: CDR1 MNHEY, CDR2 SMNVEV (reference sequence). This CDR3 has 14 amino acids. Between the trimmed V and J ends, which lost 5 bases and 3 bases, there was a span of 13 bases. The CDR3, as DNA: TGTGCCAGCAGTCCTACAGGGATTTACTATGGCTACACCTTC. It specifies CASSPTGIYYGYTF.

The CDR3 spells CASSLTGGVNTEAFF. The CDR3 bases are TGTGCCAGCAGCTTAACTGGAGGGGTGAACACTGAAGCTTTCTTT. V is TRBV7-3 and J is TRBJ1-1; D perhaps matches TRBD1 (5 bases). Germline V gene lookup returns CDR1 SGHTA and CDR2 FQGTGA. V was pared by 0 bases and J by 0 bases, with 8 bases between. The CDR3 covers 15 residues.

CDR3 sequence reads: CAWDSANTGELFF. The CDR3, as DNA: TGTGCCTGGGACAGTGCGAACACCGGGGAGCTGTTTTTT. V usage is TRBV30 and J usage is TRBJ2-2, with D possibly being TRBD1 (5 bases). Trimming stripped 5 bases from V and 0 bases from J, with 7 bases between. Germline V lookup: CDR1 GTSNPN, CDR2 SVGIG (reference sequence). This CDR3 is 13 amino acids long.

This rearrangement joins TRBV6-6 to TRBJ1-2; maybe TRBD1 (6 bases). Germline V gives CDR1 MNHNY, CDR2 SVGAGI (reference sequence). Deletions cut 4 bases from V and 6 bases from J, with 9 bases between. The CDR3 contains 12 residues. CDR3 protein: CASSWGRDGYTF. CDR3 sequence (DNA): TGTGCCAGCAGTTGGGGGCGTGATGGCTACACCTTC.

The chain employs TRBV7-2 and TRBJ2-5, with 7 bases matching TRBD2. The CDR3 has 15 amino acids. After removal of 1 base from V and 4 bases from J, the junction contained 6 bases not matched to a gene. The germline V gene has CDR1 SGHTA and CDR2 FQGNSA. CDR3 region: CASSLVAGGGETQYF. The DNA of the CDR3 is TGTGCCAGCAGCTTAGTTGCCGGCGGGGGAGAGACCCAGTACTTC.

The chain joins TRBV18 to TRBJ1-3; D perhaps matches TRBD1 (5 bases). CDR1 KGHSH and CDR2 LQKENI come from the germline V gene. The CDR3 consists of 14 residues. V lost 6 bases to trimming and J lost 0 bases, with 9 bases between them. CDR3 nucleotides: TGTGCCAGCTCGCGGGGACCCTCTGGAAACACCATATATTTT. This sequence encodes CASSRGPSGNTIYF.

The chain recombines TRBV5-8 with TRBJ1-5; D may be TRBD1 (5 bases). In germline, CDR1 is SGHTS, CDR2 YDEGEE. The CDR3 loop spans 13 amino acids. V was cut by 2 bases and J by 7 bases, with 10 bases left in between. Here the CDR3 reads CASSFPGRQPQHF. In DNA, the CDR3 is TGTGCCAGCAGCTTTCCAGGGAGGCAGCCCCAGCATTTT.

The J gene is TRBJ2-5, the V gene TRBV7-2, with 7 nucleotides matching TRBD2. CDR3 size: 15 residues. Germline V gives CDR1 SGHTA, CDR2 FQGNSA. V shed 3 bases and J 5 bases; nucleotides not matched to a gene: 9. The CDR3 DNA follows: TGTGCCAGCAGCTTGGGGTGGGGGGGTCGGGAGACCCAGTACTTC. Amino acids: CASSLGWGGRETQYF.

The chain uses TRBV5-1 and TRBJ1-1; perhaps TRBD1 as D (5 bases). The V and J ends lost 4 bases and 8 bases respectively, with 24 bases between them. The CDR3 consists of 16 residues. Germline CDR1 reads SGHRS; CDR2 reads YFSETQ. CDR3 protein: CASSRDVSGGGTEAFF. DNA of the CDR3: TGCGCCAGCAGCCGGGATGTATCGGGTGGGGGGACGGAAGCTTTCTTT.

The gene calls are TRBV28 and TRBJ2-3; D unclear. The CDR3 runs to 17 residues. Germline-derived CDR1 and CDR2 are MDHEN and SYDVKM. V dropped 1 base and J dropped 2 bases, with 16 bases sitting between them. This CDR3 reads CASSLYAATPNTDTQYF. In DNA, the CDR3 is TGTGCCAGCAGTTTATACGCTGCTACCCCGAACACAGATACGCAGTATTTT.

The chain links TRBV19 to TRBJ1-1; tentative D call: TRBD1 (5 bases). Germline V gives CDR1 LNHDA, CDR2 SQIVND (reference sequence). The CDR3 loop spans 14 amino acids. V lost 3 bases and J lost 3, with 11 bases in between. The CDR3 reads CASSMKGRDTEAFF. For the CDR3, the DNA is TGTGCCAGTAGTATGAAGGGCAGGGACACTGAAGCTTTCTTT.

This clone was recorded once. This CDR3 reads CASAAGADNSPLHF. The CDR3 DNA is TGTGCCAGCGCGGCGGGGGCGGACAATTCACCCCTCCACTTT. The chain employs TRBV6-1 and TRBJ1-6; the D gene is possibly TRBD1 (6 bases). The CDR3 loop spans 14 amino acids. Looked up from germline, CDR1 is MNHNS and CDR2 is SASEGT. The V end lost 8 bases, the J end lost 7 bases, and 15 bases lay between the germline ends.

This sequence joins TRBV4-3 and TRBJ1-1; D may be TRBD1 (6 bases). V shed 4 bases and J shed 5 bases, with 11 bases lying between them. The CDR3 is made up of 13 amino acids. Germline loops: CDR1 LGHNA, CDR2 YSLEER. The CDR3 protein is CASSLNRETEAFF. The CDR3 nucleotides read TGCGCCAGCAGCCTTAACAGGGAAACTGAAGCTTTCTTT.

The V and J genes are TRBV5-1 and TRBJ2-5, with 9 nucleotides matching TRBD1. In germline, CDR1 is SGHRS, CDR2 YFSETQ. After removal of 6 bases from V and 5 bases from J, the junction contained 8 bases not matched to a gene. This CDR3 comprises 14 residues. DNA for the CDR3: TGCGCCAGCAACTACGGACAGGGGAGCGAGACCCAGTACTTC. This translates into CASNYGQGSETQYF.

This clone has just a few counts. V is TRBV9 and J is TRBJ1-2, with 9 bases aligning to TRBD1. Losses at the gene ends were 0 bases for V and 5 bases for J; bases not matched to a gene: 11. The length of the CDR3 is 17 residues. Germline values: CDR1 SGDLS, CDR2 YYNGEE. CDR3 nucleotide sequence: TGTGCCAGCAGCGTAGGGATTTGGGACAGGGAATCTTATGGCTACACCTTC. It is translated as CASSVGIWDRESYGYTF.

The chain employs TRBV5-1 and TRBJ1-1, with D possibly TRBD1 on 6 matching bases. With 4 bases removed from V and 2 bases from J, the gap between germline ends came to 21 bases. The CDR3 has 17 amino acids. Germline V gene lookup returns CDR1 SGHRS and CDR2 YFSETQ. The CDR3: CASSKGPVGADNTEAFF. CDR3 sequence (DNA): TGCGCCAGCAGCAAAGGTCCCGTGGGGGCTGATAACACTGAAGCTTTCTTT.

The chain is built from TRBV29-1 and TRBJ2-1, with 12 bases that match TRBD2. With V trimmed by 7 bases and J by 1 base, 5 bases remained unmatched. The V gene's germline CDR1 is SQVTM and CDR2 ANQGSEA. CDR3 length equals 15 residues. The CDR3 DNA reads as TGCAGCGCCGACGGACTAGCGGGGTCCTACAATGAGCAGTTCTTC. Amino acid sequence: CSADGLAGSYNEQFF.